This T cell receptor beta chain was recovered during a study of T cells in Graves' hyperthyroidism and ophthalmopathy. TCR beta CDR3 sequences were amplified from RNA transcripts. The HTBI set primed first-round TCR CDR3 RT-PCR. TCRdb passed the multiplex PCR reads through MiXCR, listing each CDR3 protein once. The sample yields around 300,000 distinct CDR3 sequences, 22% seen once. This clonotype appeared a few times. Its antigen is unknown. In germline, CDR1 is WNHNN, CDR2 SYGVQD (reference sequence). This CDR3 has 14 amino acids. The V end lost 1 base, the J end lost 3 bases, and 10 bases lay between the germline ends. Study outcomes and limitations: Before onset, by a median of around six months, the model predicted ophthalmopathy.

The study left out patients who had uncontrolled infection, other autoimmune disease, pregnancy or lactation. Isolation of PBMCs was performed on around 9.3 ml fresh peripheral blood. This receptor was identified in a man aged 25 to 45 with Graves' ophthalmopathy. The V and J genes are TRBV10-1 and TRBJ2-7; tentative D call: TRBD2 (5 bases). Sample: blood. The CDR3 loop is CASSEYMSGYEQYF. CDR3 sequence (DNA): TGCGCCAGCAGTGAGTATATGAGCGGCTACGAGCAGTACTTC.